The 28 T cell receptor beta chains reported below all come from one sample, sequenced in a study of T cells after somatic rescue of genetic block. Data came from immunoSEQ multiplex PCR; TCRdb stores just in-frame clones and leaves some out. The table has more than 70,000 clones, approximately 90% seen once. Input material: peripheral blood mononuclear cells (PBMCs). The receptors come from a woman between 18 and 30 years old.

The V gene is TRBV11-2, the J gene TRBJ1-3, with D unresolved. Trimming removed 5 bases from V and 1 base from J, with 9 bases in between. Germline loops: CDR1 SGHAT, CDR2 FQNNGV. The CDR3 runs 14 residues. The CDR3 protein is CASSPGISGNTIYF. The CDR3 nucleotides read TGTGCCAGCAGCCCCGGGATTTCTGGAAACACCATATATTTT.

The chain recombines TRBV28 with TRBJ1-1; the D is unclear. The germline gives CDR1 MDHEN, CDR2 SYDVKM. The CDR3 sequence is 13 residues long. Trimming removed 1 base at V and 7 bases at J, with 10 bases between. This CDR3 is CASSLFAAGEAFF. The CDR3 nucleotides read TGTGCCAGCAGTTTATTCGCGGCAGGTGAAGCTTTCTTT.

The V call is TRBV19, the J call TRBJ1-1; D is unresolved. V dropped 1 base and J dropped 4 bases, with 10 bases sitting between them. CDR1 and CDR2 (germline): LNHDA, SQIVND (reference sequence). The CDR3 contains 14 residues. CDR3 in amino acids: CASSIVRRGTEAFF. The CDR3 region has the DNA TGTGCCAGTAGTATAGTCCGGAGAGGCACTGAAGCTTTCTTT.

This clone has more than one count but fewer than ten. This rearrangement joins TRBV30 to TRBJ1-1; D remains ambiguous. From germline, CDR1 is GTSNPN and CDR2 SVGIG (reference sequence). Deletions cut 2 bases from V and 0 bases from J, with 4 bases between. The CDR3 is 12 residues long. The CDR3 DNA reads as TGTGCCTGGAGTATTGTGAACACTGAAGCTTTCTTT. Encoded protein: CAWSIVNTEAFF.

The chain couples TRBV12-5 to TRBJ2-7; TRBD2 matches at 7 bases. Germline CDR1 and CDR2: LGHNT and FRNRAP. With 1 base clipped from V and 0 bases from J, the junction kept 6 bases outside the gene matches. There are 16 residues in the CDR3. CDR3 in amino acids: CASGLGMGGSSYEQYF. CDR3 in DNA: TGTGCTAGTGGTTTGGGTATGGGGGGGTCCTCCTACGAGCAGTACTTC.

This chain links TRBV28 with TRBJ1-2; possibly TRBD1 for D (6 bases). V gave up 5 bases and J gave up 3 bases, with 19 bases separating them. The germline V gene has CDR1 MDHEN and CDR2 SYDVKM. This CDR3 comprises 16 residues. Written as DNA, the CDR3 is TGTGCCAGCAGTCTAGGGGGGCCCGGGGCCGACTATGGCTACACCTTC. Its translation: CASSLGGPGADYGYTF.

This chain connects TRBV7-7 to TRBJ2-1, with TRBD2 as a possible D gene (6 bases). Germline assignment: CDR1 SSHAT and CDR2 FNYEAQ (reference sequence). The CDR3 has 14 residues. CDR3 residues: CASGTGTNHHEQFF. CDR3 bases: TGTGCTAGCGGAACCGGGACCAACCACCATGAGCAGTTCTTC.

CDR3 nucleotides: TGCGCCAGCAGCCAAGGACAGGCAAGCTCCTACGAGCAGTACTTC. Protein: CASSQGQASSYEQYF. The rearrangement uses TRBV4-1 and TRBJ2-7, with a possible D match to TRBD1 (6 bases). The CDR3 covers 15 residues. CDR1 is MGHRA, CDR2 YSYEKL, per germline. V lost 1 base and J lost 0, with 10 bases in between.

This chain uses TRBV18 with TRBJ2-5, with D unresolved. V lost 2 bases and J lost 5, with 9 bases in between. CDR3 length equals 13 residues. The germline V gene encodes CDR1 KGHSH and CDR2 LQKENI. CDR3 residues: CASSPSAKETQYF. CDR3 in DNA: TGTGCCAGCTCACCATCTGCTAAGGAGACCCAGTACTTC.

V is TRBV7-2 and J is TRBJ2-7; D gene unclear. Germline lookup yields CDR1 SGHTA and CDR2 FQGNSA. With 1 base removed from V and 6 bases from J, the gap between germline ends came to 7 bases. This CDR3 region has 12 residues. The CDR3 region has the DNA TGTGCCAGCAGCTTAGGGGTCAGCGAGCAGTACTTC. It specifies CASSLGVSEQYF.

The chain joins TRBV6-6 to TRBJ2-7, with 7 bases that match TRBD1. From germline, CDR1 is MNHNY and CDR2 SVGAGI (reference sequence). With 3 bases clipped from V and 7 bases from J, the junction kept 9 bases outside the gene matches. The CDR3 runs to 14 residues. CDR3 sequence (DNA): TGTGCCAGCAGTTATTCCGGACAGGAGCGTGAGCAGTACTTC. Translated, it gives CASSYSGQEREQYF.

In this sample, this clone turned up once. The chain employs TRBV19 and TRBJ2-7; TRBD2 aligns across 11 bases. The ends lost 1 base at V and 11 bases at J; junction bases unmatched: 10. Germline loops: CDR1 LNHDA, CDR2 SQIVND (reference sequence). The CDR3 length is 15 residues. CDR3 in DNA: TGTGCCAGTAGTATAGCCCTAGCGGGAGGCTATGGGGAGTACTTC. The encoded protein is CASSIALAGGYGEYF. Variable domain in full (rest from reference TRBV19 and TRBJ2-7): DGGITQSPKYLFRKEGQNVTLSCEQNLNHDAMYWYRQDPGQGLRLIYYSQIVNDFQKGDIAEGYSVSREKKESFPLTVTSAQKNPTAFYLCASSIALAGGYGEYFGPGTRLTVT.

A word on this clone: A read error may account for a junction end that differs from germline. The J gene is TRBJ1-5, the V gene TRBV28; 9 positions match TRBD1. The CDR3 is 15 residues long. The germline V gene has CDR1 MDHEN and CDR2 SYDVKM. The CDR3 nucleotides read TGTGCCAGCAGTTTATTAGGACATTCTTTGACAGGGGGTGATTTT. This gives the protein CASSLLGHSLTGGDF.

V usage is TRBV28 and J usage is TRBJ1-2; 12 positions match TRBD1. There are 17 residues in the CDR3. Losses at the gene ends were 5 bases for V and 4 bases for J; bases not matched to a gene: 11. CDR1 and CDR2 (germline): MDHEN, SYDVKM. The CDR3 DNA reads TGTGCCAGCAGTATAGGGACAGGGGGCGGTGGAAGCTATGGCTACACCTTC. Its translation: CASSIGTGGGGSYGYTF.

For this clone: Additional DNA sequences in this sample encode the identical CDR3. This chain joins TRBV15 and TRBJ1-2; D unclear. V shed 1 base and J shed 4 bases, with 7 bases lying between them. Germline loops: CDR1 LNHNV, CDR2 YYDKDF (reference sequence). CDR3 length: 13 amino acids. CDR3 DNA sequence: TGTGCCACCAGCAGAGGGACCGGCTATGGCTACACCTTC. It codes for CATSRGTGYGYTF.

J is TRBJ1-4 and V is TRBV14; 11 bases are a match to TRBD1. J lost 8 bases, V lost 3 bases, and 5 bases had no gene match. The CDR3 spans 15 residues. Germline lookup yields CDR1 SGHDN and CDR2 FVKESK. For the CDR3, the DNA is TGTGCCAGCAGCCAGGACAGGGGGCCTCGAGAAAAACTGTTTTTT. Protein: CASSQDRGPREKLFF.

The chain is built from TRBV10-3 and TRBJ2-7; D is perhaps TRBD2 (5 bases). The V gene lost 6 bases and the J gene lost 5 bases, with 20 bases spanning the gap. The CDR3 covers 15 residues. Germline V gene sequence: CDR1 ENHRY, CDR2 SYGVKD. CDR3 DNA sequence: TGTGCCATCAGACAGACTACGGGCCCCAGCGACGAGCAGTACTTC. Translating gives CAIRQTTGPSDEQYF.

The chain is built from TRBV7-9 and TRBJ2-7; possible D gene TRBD1, 5 bases. Germline V gives CDR1 SEHNR, CDR2 FQNEAQ (reference sequence). Trimming removed 5 bases from V and 5 bases from J, with 16 bases in between. The CDR3 runs to 14 residues. Written as DNA, the CDR3 is TGTGCCAGCAGCCTCCTCACTCAGGGTAACGAGCAGTACTTC. Translated, it gives CASSLLTQGNEQYF.

The chain is built from TRBV9 and TRBJ2-5; a possible D gene is TRBD2 (5 bases). CDR3 size: 15 residues. Looked up from germline, CDR1 is SGDLS and CDR2 is YYNGEE. V was cut by 0 bases and J by 5 bases, with 14 bases left in between. CDR3 DNA sequence: TGTGCCAGCAGCGTAGGTGGAACGGGGTCCGAGACCCAGTACTTC. This codes for CASSVGGTGSETQYF. Full variable domain (missing parts from reference TRBV9 and TRBJ2-5): DSGVTQTPKHLITATGQRVTLRCSPRSGDLSVYWYQQSLDQGLQFLIQYYNGEERAKGNILERFSAQQFPDLHSELNLSSLELGDSALYFCASSVGGTGSETQYFGPGTRLLVL.

Here the CDR3 reads CAITKGLASYNEQFF. CDR3 DNA: TGTGCCATCACCAAGGGACTCGCCTCCTACAATGAGCAGTTCTTC. V is TRBV10-3 and J is TRBJ2-1; tentatively, D is TRBD2 (6 bases). The V end was cut by 7 bases, the J end by 0 bases, with 13 bases between. There are 15 residues in the CDR3. Germline V lookup: CDR1 ENHRY, CDR2 SYGVKD.

Concerning this clone: Other DNA sequences from this sample encode an identical CDR3 as well. The rearrangement links TRBV4-2 to TRBJ2-7; 14 bases are shared with TRBD2. Germline V lookup: CDR1 LGHNA, CDR2 YNFKEQ. Trimming took 0 bases from V and 4 from J; bases not matched to a gene: 2. The CDR3 extends over 16 amino acids. The CDR3 reads CASSQDGTSGSYEQYF. The CDR3 bases are TGTGCCAGCAGCCAAGATGGGACTAGCGGGAGTTACGAGCAGTACTTC.

The CDR3 sequence is CASREQLGSNEKLFF. Written as DNA, the CDR3 is TGTGCCAGCAGGGAACAGCTAGGCTCTAATGAAAAACTGTTTTTT. The J gene is TRBJ1-4, the V gene TRBV2; no firm D call. Trimming removed 6 bases from V and 3 bases from J, with 14 bases in between. In germline, CDR1 is SNHLY, CDR2 FYNNEI. This CDR3 spans 15 amino acids.

The CDR3 loop reads CAWSGRRDYGYTF. CDR3 DNA sequence: TGTGCCTGGTCTGGGCGACGGGACTATGGCTACACCTTC. The rearrangement uses TRBV30 and TRBJ1-2; D is undetermined. The germline V and J ends were trimmed by 5 bases and 3 bases, with 13 bases remaining between them. CDR3 length: 13 residues. CDR1 and CDR2 (germline): GTSNPN, SVGIG (reference sequence).

The gene calls are TRBV5-1 and TRBJ1-2; 8 bases align to TRBD1. The germline CDR1 and CDR2 sequences are SGHRS and YFSETQ. The CDR3 runs 13 residues. J was trimmed by 3 bases and V by 4 bases; bases with no gene match: 2. CDR3 bases: TGCGCCAGCAGCGTACAGGGGGACTATGGCTACACCTTC. This gives the protein CASSVQGDYGYTF.

The table lists this clone with a few counts. V gene TRBV18 combines with J gene TRBJ2-3; D tentatively fits TRBD1 or TRBD2 (5 bases each). Between the trimmed V and J ends, which lost 3 bases and 3 bases, there was a span of 10 bases. CDR3 size: 14 residues. CDR1 and CDR2 (germline): KGHSH, LQKENI. The CDR3 DNA follows: TGTGCCAGCTCACCGCAGGGCGGGACAGATACGCAGTATTTT. Its translation: CASSPQGGTDTQYF. The full variable domain, with the rest looked up from reference TRBV18 and TRBJ2-3, is NAGVMQNPRHLVRRRGQEARLRCSPMKGHSHVYWYRQLPEEGLKFMVYLQKENIIDESGMPKERFSAEFPKEGPSILRIQQVVRGDSAAYFCASSPQGGTDTQYFGPGTRLTVL.

V is TRBV28 and J is TRBJ1-2; D is perhaps TRBD1 (6 bases). CDR3 length: 15 amino acids. V was shortened by 2 bases and J by 4 bases, with 14 bases between the two germline ends. Germline V lookup: CDR1 MDHEN, CDR2 SYDVKM. The CDR3 DNA is TGTGCCAGCAGTTTAGGGTCTCAGGGGCCCTATGGCTACACCTTC. Translated: CASSLGSQGPYGYTF.

The count of this clone is one. The genes are TRBV4-2 and TRBJ2-7; 12 bases line up with TRBD2. V was clipped by 0 bases and J by 2 bases; unmatched bases: 8. The CDR3 runs 18 residues. Germline values: CDR1 LGHNA, CDR2 YNFKEQ. The CDR3 sequence: CASSQDGWTSGMTYEQYF. In nucleotides, the CDR3 is TGTGCCAGCAGCCAAGATGGGTGGACTAGCGGGATGACCTACGAGCAGTACTTC.

In DNA form, the CDR3 reads TGTGCCAGTAAGGCCGGGACGGACTCCTACAATGAGCAGTTCTTC. Translated: CASKAGTDSYNEQFF. The rearrangement joins TRBV19 to TRBJ2-1; D may match TRBD1 or TRBD2 (5 bases each). Trimming cost V 7 bases and J 0 bases, with 13 bases left between them. The germline CDR1 and CDR2 sequences are LNHDA and SQIVND (reference sequence). The CDR3 is 15 residues long.